This T cell receptor beta chain was sequenced during a study of cytomegalovirus exposure and HLA in healthy donors. The PCR ran on 60 Vbeta and 13 Jbeta primers. The method was immunoSEQ multiplex PCR; TCRdb's version includes in-frame clones alone and lacks a portion of them. The sample records about 110,000 clones, around two thirds being singletons. The CDR3 is 14 amino acids. Trimming left V 1 base short and J 8 bases short, with 14 bases between. Per germline, CDR1 ENHRY and CDR2 SYGVKD. The genes are TRBV10-3 and TRBJ1-2; D gene unclear. This clonotype was sampled from a woman in her thirties or forties in good health and CMV-seropositive. Sequenced: PBMCs. The CDR3 protein is CAISEFGSKEGYTF. CDR3 DNA: TGTGCCATCAGTGAGTTCGGGTCCAAAGAGGGCTACACCTTC.